This T cell receptor beta chain was identified during a study of T-cell memory formation after mild COVID-19 (dated by TCRdb to 2020 to 2022). Study-level background: Most TCR sequence clusters were specific to one of the two donors. In a couple of donors, T-cell clones that expanded and contracted after mild COVID-19 were tracked by sequencing TCRalpha and TCRbeta repertoires over time. Two young, previously healthy adult volunteers, one female and one male, were included in the cohort. Here is what the overall study found, with its caveats: Clones that contracted from day 15 to 85 showed balanced CD4/CD8 phenotypes, whereas a second wave of clones that expanded from day 15 to 37 leaned towards CD4+. Some responding clones were detected in pre-infection memory, suggesting pre-existing cross-reactive memory T cells joined the SARS-CoV-2 response. Contracting CD4+ clones were found mainly in CM and EM memory subsets, while CD8+ clones were enriched in EMRA. SARS-CoV-2 specificity of the second-wave clones peaking on day 37 was not confirmed. Only a couple of mild cases were covered by the study, and larger cohorts that include severe cases with pre-infection samples were considered necessary.

This clonotype was picked up many times. Its antigen has not been determined. Base quality data are lacking; no much larger clone is found one base away. For CDR1 and CDR2, the germline V gene (reference sequence) lists SEHNR and FQNEAQ. The CDR3 sequence holds 14 residues, the cysteine and phenylalanine included. Solely the CDR3 DNA is kept, with 42 bases framed from the first base. Between the V and J ends, shortened by 4 bases and 4 bases respectively, the junction contains 13 bases. PBMCs were isolated by Ficoll-Paque density gradient centrifugation. TCRdb names Illumina NovaSeq 6000 as the instrument used. Using 5'RACE with constant-segment primers, TCRalpha and TCRbeta cDNA libraries were constructed, with sample barcodes and unique molecular identifiers added in the process. RNA was extracted from every sample with Trizol reagent. The libraries were amplified in two PCR steps, and the second step added a second sample barcode and Illumina TruSeq adapters. The libraries were sequenced on an Illumina NovaSeq using 2 x 150 bp paired-end reads. The authors processed their data as follows. With migec v1.2.7, reads were demultiplexed and then collapsed into UMI-guided consensus sequences. Using mixcr v2.1.11, the UMI consensuses were aligned to TRA and TRB V and J templates and assembled into clonotypes. Expanded or contracted clonotypes were those called significant by both edgeR and NoisET, with noise models trained on biological replicates. For edgeR calls, the thresholds were a false discovery rate-adjusted p below 0.01 and a log2 fold-change of 1. As an exploratory analysis of dynamics, max-normalized trajectories of the 1000 most abundant clonotypes were examined by PCA with hierarchical clustering. Each responding clone was given a CD4 or CD8 phenotype based on the CD4+ and CD8+ repertoires, which had been sequenced separately. TCRdb handled the public reads itself, with Q25 trimming in fastp and clone calling in MiXCR, and kept productive beta chains. Rows are unified per CDR3 protein, each entry keeping the most common DNA and genes. These V and J calls originate from TCRdb's pipeline instead of the authors' own analysis. This sample is represented by roughly 560,000 distinct CDR3 sequences; roughly 20% of them were singletons. Jointly, the top ten make up under 15% of the sample.

This clonotype was sampled from an adult woman who had mild COVID-19 (a few samples of this study predate the infection). The sample titles of this study are shuffled in the database, so cell type and time point are left out; the donor was told from shared clones. The sample comprised PBMCs or a T cell subset sorted from them (not recorded which). The chain links TRBV7-9 with TRBJ2-5, with the D call tentatively TRBD1 or TRBD2, each fitting 5 bases. The DNA sequence is given as TGTGCCAGCAGCTCCCGGGACGTGCGAGAGACCCAGTACTTC. Its coded protein is CASSSRDVRETQYF.